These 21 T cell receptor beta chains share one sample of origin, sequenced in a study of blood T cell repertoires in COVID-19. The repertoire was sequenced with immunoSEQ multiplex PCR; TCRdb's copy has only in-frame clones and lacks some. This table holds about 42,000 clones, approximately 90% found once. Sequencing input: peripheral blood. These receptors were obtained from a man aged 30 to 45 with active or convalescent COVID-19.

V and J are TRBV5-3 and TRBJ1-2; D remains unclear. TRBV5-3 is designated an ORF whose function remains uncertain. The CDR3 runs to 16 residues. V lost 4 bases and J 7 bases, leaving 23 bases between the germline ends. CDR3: CARSPVVGFGSGGYTF. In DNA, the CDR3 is TGTGCCAGAAGCCCAGTTGTGGGTTTTGGGAGTGGTGGCTACACCTTC.

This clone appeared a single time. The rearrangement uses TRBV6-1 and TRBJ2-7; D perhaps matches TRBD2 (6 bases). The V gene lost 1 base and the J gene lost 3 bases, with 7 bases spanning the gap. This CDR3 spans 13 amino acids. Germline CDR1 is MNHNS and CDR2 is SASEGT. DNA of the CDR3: TGTGCCAGCAGTGAAGGCGGGAACTACGAGCAGTACGTC. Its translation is CASSEGGNYEQYV.

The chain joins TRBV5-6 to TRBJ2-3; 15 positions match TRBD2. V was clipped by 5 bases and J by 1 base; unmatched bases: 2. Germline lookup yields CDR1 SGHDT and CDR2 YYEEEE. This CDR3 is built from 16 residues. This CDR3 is CASSGLAGGGTDTQYF. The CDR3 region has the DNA TGTGCCAGCAGTGGACTAGCGGGAGGGGGCACAGATACGCAGTATTTT.

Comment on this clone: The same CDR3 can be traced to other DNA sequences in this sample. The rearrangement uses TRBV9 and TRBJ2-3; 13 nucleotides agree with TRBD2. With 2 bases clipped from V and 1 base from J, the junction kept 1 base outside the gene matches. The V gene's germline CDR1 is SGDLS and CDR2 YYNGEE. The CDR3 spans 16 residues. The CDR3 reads CASSVGLAGGTDTQYF. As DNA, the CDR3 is TGTGCCAGCAGCGTCGGACTAGCGGGGGGCACAGATACGCAGTATTTT.

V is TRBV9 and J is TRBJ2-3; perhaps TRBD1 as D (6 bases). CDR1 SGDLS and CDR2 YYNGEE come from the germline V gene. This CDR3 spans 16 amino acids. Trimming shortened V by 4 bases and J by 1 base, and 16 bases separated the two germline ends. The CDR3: CASSSPGRGGTDTQYF. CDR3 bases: TGTGCCAGCAGCAGCCCTGGCAGGGGAGGCACAGATACGCAGTATTTT.

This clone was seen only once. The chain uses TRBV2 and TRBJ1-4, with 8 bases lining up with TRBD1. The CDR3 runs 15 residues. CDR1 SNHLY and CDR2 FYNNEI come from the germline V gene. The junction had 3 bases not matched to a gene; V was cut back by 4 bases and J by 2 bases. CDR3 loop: CASSARGRTNEKLFF. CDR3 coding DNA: TGTGCCAGCAGTGCCAGGGGGCGCACTAATGAAAAACTGTTTTTT.

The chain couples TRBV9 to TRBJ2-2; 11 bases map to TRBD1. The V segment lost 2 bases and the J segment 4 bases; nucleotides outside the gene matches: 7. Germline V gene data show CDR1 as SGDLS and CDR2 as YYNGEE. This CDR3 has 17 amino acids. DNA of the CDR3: TGTGCCAGCAGCGTTCATTCCGGGACAGGGGGCACCGGGGAGCTGTTTTTT. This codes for CASSVHSGTGGTGELFF.

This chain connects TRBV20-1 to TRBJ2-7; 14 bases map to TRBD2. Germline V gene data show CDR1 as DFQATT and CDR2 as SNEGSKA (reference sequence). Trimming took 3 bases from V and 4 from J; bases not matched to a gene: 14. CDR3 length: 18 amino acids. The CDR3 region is CSASRLAGGLPPLYEQYF. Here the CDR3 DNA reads TGCAGTGCTAGTAGACTAGCGGGGGGGCTTCCCCCTTTGTACGAGCAGTACTTC.

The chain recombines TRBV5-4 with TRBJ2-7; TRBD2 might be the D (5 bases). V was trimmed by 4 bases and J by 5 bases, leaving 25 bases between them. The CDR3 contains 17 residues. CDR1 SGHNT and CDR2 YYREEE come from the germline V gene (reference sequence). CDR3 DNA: TGTGCCAGCAGCAACCTTCTACTGGCCCCGGAGGCCCACGAGCAGTACTTC. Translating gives CASSNLLLAPEAHEQYF.

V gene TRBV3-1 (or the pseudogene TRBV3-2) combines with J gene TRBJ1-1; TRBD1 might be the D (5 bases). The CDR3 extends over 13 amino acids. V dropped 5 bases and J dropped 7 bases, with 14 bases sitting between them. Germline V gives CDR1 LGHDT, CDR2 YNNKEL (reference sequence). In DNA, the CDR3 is TGTGCCAGCAGCACCAGAAATCAGGGTGAAGCTTTCTTT. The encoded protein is CASSTRNQGEAFF.

The DNA for the CDR3 is TGTGCCAGCTCACCACCGAGGACTAGCGGGAGGATAGCAGGGACCCAGTACTTC. Its protein is CASSPPRTSGRIAGTQYF. The rearrangement uses TRBV18 and TRBJ2-5; 14 nucleotides agree with TRBD2. Germline CDR1 KGHSH, CDR2 LQKENI. There are 18 residues in the CDR3. Trimming removed 0 bases from V and 7 bases from J; junction bases left unmatched: 10.

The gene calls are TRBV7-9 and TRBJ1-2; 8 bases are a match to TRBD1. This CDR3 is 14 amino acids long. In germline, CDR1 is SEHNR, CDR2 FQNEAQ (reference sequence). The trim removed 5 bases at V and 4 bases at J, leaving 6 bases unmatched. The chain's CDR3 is CASSTGQGFYGYTF. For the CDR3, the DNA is TGTGCCAGCAGCACAGGACAGGGCTTCTATGGCTACACCTTC.

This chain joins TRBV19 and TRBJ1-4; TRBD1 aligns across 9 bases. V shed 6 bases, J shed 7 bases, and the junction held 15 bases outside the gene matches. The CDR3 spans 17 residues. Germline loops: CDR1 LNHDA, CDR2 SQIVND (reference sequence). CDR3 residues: CASSRRGPGQGGEKLFF. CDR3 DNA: TGTGCCAGTAGCAGAAGAGGCCCGGGACAGGGAGGTGAAAAACTGTTTTTT.

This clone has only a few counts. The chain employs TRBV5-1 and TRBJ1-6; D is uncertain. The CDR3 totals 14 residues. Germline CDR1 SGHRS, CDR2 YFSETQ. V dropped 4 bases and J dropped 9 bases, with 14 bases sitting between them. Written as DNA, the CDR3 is TGCGCCAGCAGCGCGGGAACTAGTAGTTCACCCCTCCACTTT. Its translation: CASSAGTSSSPLHF.

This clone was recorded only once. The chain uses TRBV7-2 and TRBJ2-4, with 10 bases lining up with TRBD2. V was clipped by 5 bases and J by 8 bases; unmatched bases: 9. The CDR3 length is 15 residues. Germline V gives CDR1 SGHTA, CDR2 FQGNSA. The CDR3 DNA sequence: TGTGCCAGCAGCGTTACTAGCGGGGTTGCACACATTCAGTACTTC. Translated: CASSVTSGVAHIQYF.

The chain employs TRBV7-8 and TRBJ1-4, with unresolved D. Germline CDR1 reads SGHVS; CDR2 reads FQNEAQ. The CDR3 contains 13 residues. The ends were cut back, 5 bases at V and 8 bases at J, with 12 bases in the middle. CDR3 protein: CASSRTGYEKLFF. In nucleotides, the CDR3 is TGTGCCAGCAGCCGAACGGGATACGAAAAACTGTTTTTT.

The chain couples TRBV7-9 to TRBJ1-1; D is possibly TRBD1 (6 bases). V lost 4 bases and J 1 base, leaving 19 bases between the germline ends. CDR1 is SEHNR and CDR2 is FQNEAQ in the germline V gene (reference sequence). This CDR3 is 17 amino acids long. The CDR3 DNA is TGTGCCAGCAGCTATCGGCTCAAATCACAGGGGAACACTGAAGCTTTCTTT. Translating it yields CASSYRLKSQGNTEAFF. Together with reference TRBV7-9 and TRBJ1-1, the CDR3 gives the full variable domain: DTGVSQNPRHKITKRGQNVTFRCDPISEHNRLYWYRQTLGQGPEFLTYFQNEAQLEKSRLLSDRFSAERPKGSFSTLEIQRTEQGDSAMYLCASSYRLKSQGNTEAFFGQGTRLTVV.

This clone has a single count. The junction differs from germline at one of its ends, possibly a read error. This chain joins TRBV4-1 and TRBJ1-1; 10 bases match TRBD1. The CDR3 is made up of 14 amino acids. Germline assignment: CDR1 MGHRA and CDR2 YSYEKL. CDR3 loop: CASSGMGQGSRVIF. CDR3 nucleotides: TGCGCCAGCAGCGGCATGGGACAGGGGTCCAGGGTGATCTTT.

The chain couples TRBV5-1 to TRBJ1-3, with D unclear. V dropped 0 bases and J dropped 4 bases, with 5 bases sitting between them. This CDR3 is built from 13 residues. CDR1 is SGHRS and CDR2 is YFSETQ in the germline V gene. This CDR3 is CASSLAAGNTIYF. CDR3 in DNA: TGCGCCAGCAGCTTGGCTGCGGGAAACACCATATATTTT. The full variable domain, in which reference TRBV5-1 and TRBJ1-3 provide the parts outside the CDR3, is KAGVTQTPRYLIKTRGQQVTLSCSPISGHRSVSWYQQTPGQGLQFLFEYFSETQRNKGNFPGRFSGRQFSNSRSEMNVSTLELGDSALYLCASSLAAGNTIYFGEGSWLTVV.

The CDR3 protein is CASSLWTGGGDQPQHF. The CDR3 coding sequence is TGTGCCAGCAGTTTATGGACAGGGGGCGGAGATCAGCCCCAGCATTTT. This chain joins TRBV28 and TRBJ1-5, with 10 positions matching TRBD1. Trimming removed 0 bases from V and 5 bases from J; junction bases left unmatched: 4. CDR1 and CDR2 (germline): MDHEN, SYDVKM. The CDR3 is 16 amino acids.

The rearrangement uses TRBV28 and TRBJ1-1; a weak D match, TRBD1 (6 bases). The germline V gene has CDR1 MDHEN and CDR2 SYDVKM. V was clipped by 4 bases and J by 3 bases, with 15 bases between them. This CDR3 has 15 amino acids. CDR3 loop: CASSSGGGGYTEAFF. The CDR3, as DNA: TGTGCCAGCAGTTCCGGAGGGGGGGGGTACACTGAAGCTTTCTTT.